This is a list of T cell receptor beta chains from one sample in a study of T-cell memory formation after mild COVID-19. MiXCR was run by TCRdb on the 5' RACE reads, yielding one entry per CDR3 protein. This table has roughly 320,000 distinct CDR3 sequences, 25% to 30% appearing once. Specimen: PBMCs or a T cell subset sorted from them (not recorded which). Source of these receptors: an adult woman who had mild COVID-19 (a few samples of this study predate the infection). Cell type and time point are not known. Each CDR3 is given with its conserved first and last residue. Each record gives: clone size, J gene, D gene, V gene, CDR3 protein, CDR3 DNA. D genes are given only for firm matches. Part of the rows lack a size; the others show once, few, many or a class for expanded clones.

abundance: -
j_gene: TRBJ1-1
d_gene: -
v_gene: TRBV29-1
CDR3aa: CSVEVSMNTEAFF
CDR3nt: TGCAGCGTTGAAGTCAGCATGAACACTGAAGCTTTCTTT

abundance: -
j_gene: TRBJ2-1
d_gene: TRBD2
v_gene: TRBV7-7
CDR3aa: CPPREERINPCGASGTNNEQFF
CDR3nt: TGTCCTCCCCGCGAGGAAAGAATAAACCCTTGTGGGGCTAGCGGGACCAACAATGAGCAGTTCTTC

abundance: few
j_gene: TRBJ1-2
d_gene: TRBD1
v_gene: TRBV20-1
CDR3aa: CSARTTGLYYGYTF
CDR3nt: TGCAGTGCTCGGACGACAGGGCTCTACTATGGCTACACCTTC

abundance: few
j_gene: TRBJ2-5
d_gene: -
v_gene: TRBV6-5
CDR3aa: CASSYSPWRQETQYF
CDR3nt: TGTGCCAGCAGTTACTCCCCCTGGAGGCAAGAGACCCAGTACTTC

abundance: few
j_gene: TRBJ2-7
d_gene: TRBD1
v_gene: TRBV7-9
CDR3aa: CASSTRAGTGAYEQYF
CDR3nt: TGTGCCAGCAGCACCCGCGCCGGGACAGGGGCCTACGAGCAGTACTTC

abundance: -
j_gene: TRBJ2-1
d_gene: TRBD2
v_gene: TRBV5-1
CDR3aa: CASSLAPSGTSNEQFF
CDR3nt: TGCGCCAGCAGCTTGGCTCCTAGCGGGACGTCGAATGAGCAGTTCTTC

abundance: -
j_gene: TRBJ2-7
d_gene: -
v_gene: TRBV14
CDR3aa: CASSQGGAAGSEQYF
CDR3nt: TGTGCCAGCAGCCAAGGCGGCGCAGCGGGTTCCGAGCAGTACTTC

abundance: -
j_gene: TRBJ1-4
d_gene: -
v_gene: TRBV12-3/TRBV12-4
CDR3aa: CASSPYRDTNEKLFF
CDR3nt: TGTGCCAGCAGTCCCTACAGGGACACTAATGAAAAACTGTTTTTT

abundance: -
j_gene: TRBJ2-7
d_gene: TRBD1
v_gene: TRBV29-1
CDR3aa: CSVEVDRGYEQYF
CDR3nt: TGCAGCGTTGAAGTAGACAGGGGCTACGAGCAGTACTTC

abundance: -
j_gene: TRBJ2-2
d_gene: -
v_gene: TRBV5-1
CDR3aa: CASSLQDPGGLFF
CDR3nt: TGCGCCAGCAGCTTACAGGACCCCGGGGGGCTGTTTTTT

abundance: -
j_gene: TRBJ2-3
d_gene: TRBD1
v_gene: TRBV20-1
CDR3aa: CSARLMGQSRGADTQYF
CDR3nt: TGCAGTGCTAGACTCATGGGACAGTCCAGAGGCGCAGATACGCAGTATTTT

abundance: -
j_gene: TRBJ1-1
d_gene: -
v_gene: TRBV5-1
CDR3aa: CASSSARDTEAFF
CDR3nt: TGCGCCAGCAGCTCAGCCAGGGACACTGAAGCTTTCTTT

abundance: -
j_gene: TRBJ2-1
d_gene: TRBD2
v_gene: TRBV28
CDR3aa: CASSSSTREGHNEQFF
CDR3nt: TGTGCCAGCAGTTCCTCCACGCGGGAGGGCCACAATGAGCAGTTCTTC

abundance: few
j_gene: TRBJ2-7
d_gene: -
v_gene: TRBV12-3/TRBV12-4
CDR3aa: CASSLGGFFEQYF
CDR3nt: TGTGCCAGCAGTTTAGGAGGGTTCTTCGAGCAGTACTTC

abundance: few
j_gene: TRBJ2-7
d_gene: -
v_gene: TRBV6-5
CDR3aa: CASSSRGARYDEQYF
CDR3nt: TGTGCCAGCAGTTCCCGGGGGGCCCGGTATGACGAGCAGTACTTC

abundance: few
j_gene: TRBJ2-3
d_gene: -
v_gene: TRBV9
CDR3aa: CASSVDMSTDTQYF
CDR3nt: TGTGCCAGCAGCGTGGACATGAGCACAGATACGCAGTATTTT

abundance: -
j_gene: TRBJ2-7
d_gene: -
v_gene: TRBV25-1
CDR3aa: CASSVPGIYEQYF
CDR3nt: TGTGCCAGCAGTGTCCCCGGGATTTACGAGCAGTACTTC